This T cell receptor beta chain is from a study of T-cell memory formation after mild COVID-19. About the study: Largely, TCR clusters stayed within a single donor.

TCRalpha and TCRbeta libraries used 5'RACE with constant-segment primers and UMIs. TCRdb fed the 5' RACE reads into MiXCR, producing one record per CDR3 protein. The sample has around 340,000 distinct CDR3 sequences, 15% to 20% seen once. CDR3 length: 18 residues. CDR1 SNHLY and CDR2 FYNNEI come from the germline V gene. Trimming removed 6 bases from V and 0 bases from J; junction bases left unmatched: 6. The study's findings and limits: Detection of some responders pre-infection suggested pre-existing cross-reactive memory T cells participated. There was no confirmation that second-wave clones peaking on day 37 were SARS-CoV-2 specific.

With respect to this clonotype: Its antigen is not known.

Material: PBMCs or a T cell subset sorted from them (not recorded which). The rearrangement joins TRBV2 to TRBJ2-1, with 15 bases identical to TRBD2. This TCR came from a man aged 18 to 30 who had mild COVID-19 (a few samples of this study predate the infection). Cell type and time point are not known. This chain's CDR3 is CASSHRTSGGASYNEQFF. The CDR3 coding sequence is TGTGCCAGCAGCCATAGGACTAGCGGGGGGGCCTCCTACAATGAGCAGTTCTTC.